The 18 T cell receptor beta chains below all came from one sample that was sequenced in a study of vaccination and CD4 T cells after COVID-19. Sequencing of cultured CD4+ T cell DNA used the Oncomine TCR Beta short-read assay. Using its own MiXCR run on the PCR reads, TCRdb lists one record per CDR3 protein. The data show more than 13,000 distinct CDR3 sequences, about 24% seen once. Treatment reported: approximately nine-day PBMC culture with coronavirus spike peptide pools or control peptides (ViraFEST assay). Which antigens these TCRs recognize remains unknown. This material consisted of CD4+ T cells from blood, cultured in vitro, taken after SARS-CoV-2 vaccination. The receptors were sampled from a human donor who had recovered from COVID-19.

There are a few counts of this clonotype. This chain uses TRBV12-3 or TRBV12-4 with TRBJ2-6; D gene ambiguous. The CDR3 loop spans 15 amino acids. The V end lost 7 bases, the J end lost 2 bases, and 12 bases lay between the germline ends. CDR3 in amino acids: CASTGSHTGANVLTF. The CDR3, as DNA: TGTGCCAGCACCGGCTCCCACACTGGGGCCAACGTCCTGACTTTC.

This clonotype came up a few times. The CDR3 reads CASSAPGREGQGVQYF. The CDR3 DNA sequence: TGTGCCAGCAGCGCACCAGGGAGGGAGGGACAGGGTGTGCAGTACTTC. The chain recombines TRBV7-3 with TRBJ2-7; TRBD1 aligns across 9 bases. The CDR3 totals 16 residues. Losses at the gene ends were 5 bases for V and 9 bases for J; bases not matched to a gene: 17. Germline CDR1 and CDR2: SGHTA and FQGTGA.

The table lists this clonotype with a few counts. CDR3 loop: CAISVTGGGYGYTF. The CDR3 nucleotides are TGTGCCATCAGTGTGACAGGGGGTGGCTATGGCTACACCTTC. The J gene is TRBJ1-2, the V gene TRBV10-3; 9 bases align to TRBD1. Germline V gene data show CDR1 as ENHRY and CDR2 as SYGVKD. The length of the CDR3 is 14 residues. V lost 4 bases to trimming and J lost 4 bases; unmatched junction nucleotides: 4.

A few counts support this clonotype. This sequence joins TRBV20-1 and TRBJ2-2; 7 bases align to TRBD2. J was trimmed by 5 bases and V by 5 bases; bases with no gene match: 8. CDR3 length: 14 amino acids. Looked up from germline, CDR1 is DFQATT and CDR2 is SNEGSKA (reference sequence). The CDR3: CSAVGLAGTGELFF. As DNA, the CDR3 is TGCAGTGCTGTCGGGTTAGCGGGTACCGGGGAGCTGTTTTTT.

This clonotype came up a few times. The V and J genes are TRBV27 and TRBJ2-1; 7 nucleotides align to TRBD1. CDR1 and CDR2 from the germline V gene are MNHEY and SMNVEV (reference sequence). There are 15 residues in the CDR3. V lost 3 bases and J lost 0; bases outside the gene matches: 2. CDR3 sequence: CASSFRQGSYNEQFF. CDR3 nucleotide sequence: TGTGCCAGCAGTTTTAGACAGGGCTCCTACAATGAGCAGTTCTTC.

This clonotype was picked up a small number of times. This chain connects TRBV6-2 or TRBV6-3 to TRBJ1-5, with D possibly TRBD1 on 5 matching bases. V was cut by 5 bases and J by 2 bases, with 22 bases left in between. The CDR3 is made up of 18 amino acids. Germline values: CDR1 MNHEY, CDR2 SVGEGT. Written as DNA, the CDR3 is TGTGCCAGCAGTCCCGGACTAGGGACCATATTGGGCAATCAGCCCCAGCATTTT. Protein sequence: CASSPGLGTILGNQPQHF.

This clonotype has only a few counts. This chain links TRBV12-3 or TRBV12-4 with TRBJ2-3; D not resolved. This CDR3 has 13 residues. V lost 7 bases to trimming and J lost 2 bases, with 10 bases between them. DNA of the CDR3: TGTGCCAGCAAGGTCGTCGACACAGATACGCAGTATTTT. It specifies CASKVVDTDTQYF.

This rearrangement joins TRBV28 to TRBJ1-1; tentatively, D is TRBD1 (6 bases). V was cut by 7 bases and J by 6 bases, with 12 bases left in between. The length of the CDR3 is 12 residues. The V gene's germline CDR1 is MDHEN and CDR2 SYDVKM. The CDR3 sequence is CASTATGAEAFF. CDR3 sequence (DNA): TGTGCCAGCACGGCGACAGGCGCTGAAGCTTTCTTT.

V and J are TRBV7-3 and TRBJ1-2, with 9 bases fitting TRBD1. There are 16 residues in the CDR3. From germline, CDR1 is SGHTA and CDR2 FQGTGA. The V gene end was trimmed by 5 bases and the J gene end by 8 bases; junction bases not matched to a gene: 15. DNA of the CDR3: TGTGCCAGCAGCCCCCCCAGGGGACAGGGTTGGAGCGGCTACACCTTC. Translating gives CASSPPRGQGWSGYTF.

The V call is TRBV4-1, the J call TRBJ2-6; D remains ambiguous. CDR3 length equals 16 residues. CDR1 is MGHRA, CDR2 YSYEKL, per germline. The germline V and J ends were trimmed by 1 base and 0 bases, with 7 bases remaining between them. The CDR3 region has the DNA TGCGCCAGCAGCCAAGTTTTTCCCTCTGGGGCCAACGTCCTGACTTTC. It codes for CASSQVFPSGANVLTF.

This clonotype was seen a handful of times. The CDR3 DNA is TGTGCCAGCAGCCGAAACTCCCAGGGGCCCGCCTACGAGCAGTACTTC. This gives the protein CASSRNSQGPAYEQYF. This rearrangement joins TRBV7-6 to TRBJ2-7; D may be TRBD1 (6 bases). The CDR3 runs 16 residues. V lost 5 bases to trimming and J lost 2 bases, with 19 bases between them. Per germline, CDR1 SGHVS and CDR2 FNYEAQ.

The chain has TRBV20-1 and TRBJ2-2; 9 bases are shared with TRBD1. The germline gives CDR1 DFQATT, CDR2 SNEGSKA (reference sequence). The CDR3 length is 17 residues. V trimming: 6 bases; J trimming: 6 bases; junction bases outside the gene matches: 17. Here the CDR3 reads CSAFLSLTGGSAGELFF. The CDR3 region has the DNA TGCAGTGCCTTTCTATCCCTCACAGGGGGCTCGGCCGGGGAGCTGTTTTTT.

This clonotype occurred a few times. CDR3 loop: CASSSQQDTGELFF. CDR3 bases: TGTGCCAGCAGTTCTCAACAGGACACCGGGGAGCTGTTTTTT. This chain connects TRBV27 to TRBJ2-2; possibly TRBD1 for D (5 bases). The germline V and J ends were trimmed by 4 bases and 3 bases, with 9 bases remaining between them. Per the germline V gene, CDR1 is MNHEY and CDR2 is SMNVEV (reference sequence). The CDR3 is made up of 14 amino acids.

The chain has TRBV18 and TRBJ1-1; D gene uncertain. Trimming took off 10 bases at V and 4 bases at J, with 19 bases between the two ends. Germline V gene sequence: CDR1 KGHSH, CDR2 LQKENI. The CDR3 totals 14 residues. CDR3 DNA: TGTGCCACCCTAAGCGGGTTGGCGGGCACTGAAGCTTTCTTT. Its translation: CATLSGLAGTEAFF.

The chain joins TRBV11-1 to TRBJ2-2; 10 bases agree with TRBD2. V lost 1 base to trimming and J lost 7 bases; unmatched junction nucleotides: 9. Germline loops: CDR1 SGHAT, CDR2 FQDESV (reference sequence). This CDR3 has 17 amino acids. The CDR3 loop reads CASSLGALAGVYGELFF. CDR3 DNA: TGTGCCAGCAGCTTAGGGGCGCTAGCGGGAGTTTACGGGGAGCTGTTTTTT.

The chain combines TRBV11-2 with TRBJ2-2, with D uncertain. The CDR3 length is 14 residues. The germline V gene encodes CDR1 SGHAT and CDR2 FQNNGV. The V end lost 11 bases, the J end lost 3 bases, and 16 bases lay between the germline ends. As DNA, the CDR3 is TGTGCCTCCCGGTGGGGTGCGGACACCGGGGAGCTGTTTTTT. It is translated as CASRWGADTGELFF.

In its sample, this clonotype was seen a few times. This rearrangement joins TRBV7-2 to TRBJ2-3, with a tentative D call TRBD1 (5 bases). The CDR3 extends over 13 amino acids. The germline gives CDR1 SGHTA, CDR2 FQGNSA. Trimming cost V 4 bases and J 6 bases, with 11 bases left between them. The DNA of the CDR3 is TGTGCCAGCAGCTCCTGGGGCCTTGATACGCAGTATTTT. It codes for CASSSWGLDTQYF.

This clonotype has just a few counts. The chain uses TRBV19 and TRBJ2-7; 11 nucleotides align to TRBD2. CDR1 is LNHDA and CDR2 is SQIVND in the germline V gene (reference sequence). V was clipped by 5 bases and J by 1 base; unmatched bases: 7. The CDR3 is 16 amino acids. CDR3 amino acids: CASSPDGTSGSYEQYF. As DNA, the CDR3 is TGTGCCAGTAGTCCTGACGGGACTAGCGGTTCCTACGAGCAGTACTTC.